These 11 T cell receptor beta chains share one sample of origin, sequenced in a study of CD8 T cells in Susac syndrome. RNA, at about 0.45 to 1 ug, was reverse transcribed with random hexamers. TCRdb recomputed calls from the immunoSEQ multiplex PCR reads with MiXCR, one row per CDR3 protein. The data show more than 65,000 distinct CDR3 sequences, with 95% seen just once and 0.4% to 0.5% held by the top ten. Material: CD8+ T cells from PBMCs. These receptors were collected from a human donor with Susac syndrome.

The genes are TRBV25-1 and TRBJ2-1; D is uncertain. V was clipped by 6 bases and J by 4 bases, with 10 bases between them. The CDR3 has 13 amino acids. Germline loops: CDR1 MGHDK, CDR2 SYGVNS. The CDR3 loop is CASSRVGYNEQFF. In DNA form, the CDR3 reads TGTGCCAGCAGCCGCGTAGGATACAATGAGCAGTTCTTC.

The genes are TRBV7-9 and TRBJ2-2, with D possibly matching TRBD1 (5 bases). Germline V gene data show CDR1 as SEHNR and CDR2 as FQNEAQ (reference sequence). The CDR3 length is 15 residues. V lost 5 bases and J 3 bases, leaving 13 bases between the germline ends. The CDR3 DNA reads as TGTGCCAGCAGCGGGGCCCCCCCGGACACCGGGGAGCTGTTTTTT. This gives the protein CASSGAPPDTGELFF.

The rearrangement joins TRBV13 to TRBJ2-2, with TRBD1 matching 7 bases. Germline assignment: CDR1 PRHDT and CDR2 FYEKMQ (reference sequence). This CDR3 comprises 14 residues. With 6 bases clipped from V and 0 bases from J, the junction kept 1 base outside the gene matches. CDR3 DNA: TGTGCCAGCAGACAGGGGTCGAACACCGGGGAGCTGTTTTTT. It encodes CASRQGSNTGELFF.

The chain uses TRBV6-5 and TRBJ2-2; D is possibly TRBD2 (5 bases). From germline, CDR1 is MNHEY and CDR2 SVGAGI. Trimming cost V 2 bases and J 5 bases, with 15 bases left between them. The CDR3 contains 16 residues. CDR3 in DNA: TGTGCCAGCAGTTACGCCTCGAGCGGAGGTACCGGGGAGCTGTTTTTT. Amino acids: CASSYASSGGTGELFF.

The CDR3 coding sequence is TGTGCCAGCAACTTGGGGGGCCACAATGAGCAGTTCTTC. It is translated as CASNLGGHNEQFF. The chain has TRBV7-2 and TRBJ2-1, with D perhaps TRBD1 or TRBD2 (6 bases each). V lost 7 bases and J lost 5, with 12 bases in between. Germline values: CDR1 SGHTA, CDR2 FQGNSA. The CDR3 is made up of 13 amino acids.

The CDR3 sequence: CASRKGHNTGELFF. CDR3 nucleotides: TGTGCCAGCAGAAAAGGGCATAACACCGGGGAGCTGTTTTTT. The gene calls are TRBV13 and TRBJ2-2; D ambiguous. The V gene's germline CDR1 is PRHDT and CDR2 FYEKMQ (reference sequence). Trimming removed 6 bases from V and 2 bases from J, with 10 bases in between. The CDR3 consists of 14 residues.

The gene calls are TRBV5-1 and TRBJ2-7; D may be TRBD2 (7 bases). The CDR3 spans 13 residues. V was trimmed by 6 bases and J by 5 bases, leaving 15 bases between them. In germline, CDR1 is SGHRS, CDR2 YFSETQ. The CDR3 coding sequence is TGCGCCAGCACGGGGGGCGCCCCCAACGAGCAGTACTTC. This translates into CASTGGAPNEQYF.

This chain's CDR3 is CSADADGRSEAFF. In DNA, the CDR3 is TGCAGCGCGGACGCGGACGGAAGGTCTGAAGCTTTCTTT. The rearrangement uses TRBV29-1 and TRBJ1-1; no clear D. V gave up 7 bases and J gave up 6 bases, with 18 bases separating them. The CDR3 is made up of 13 amino acids. Germline V gives CDR1 SQVTM, CDR2 ANQGSEA.

The V call is TRBV4-3, the J call TRBJ1-1; D is uncertain. The CDR3 length is 13 residues. Trimming left V 1 base short and J 6 bases short, with 9 bases between. Germline CDR1 reads LGHNA; CDR2 reads YSLEER. CDR3 in amino acids: CASSQVASSEAFF. The CDR3 nucleotides read TGCGCCAGCAGCCAAGTCGCAAGTTCTGAAGCTTTCTTT.

The J gene is TRBJ2-7, the V gene TRBV20-1; TRBD2 aligns across 8 bases. Germline values: CDR1 DFQATT, CDR2 SNEGSKA (reference sequence). This CDR3 has 14 amino acids. With 5 bases clipped from V and 1 base from J, the junction kept 7 bases outside the gene matches. The chain's CDR3 is CSALSGGVSYEQYF. CDR3 bases: TGCAGTGCTTTAAGCGGGGGCGTATCCTACGAGCAGTACTTC.

The chain employs TRBV2 and TRBJ1-5; 7 bases map to TRBD1. This CDR3 has 15 residues. Germline CDR1 reads SNHLY; CDR2 reads FYNNEI. V shed 6 bases, J shed 4 bases, and the junction held 9 bases outside the gene matches. In nucleotides, the CDR3 is TGTGCCAGCAGGGGGGACAGTTCCTCGAATCAGCCCCAGCATTTT. This gives the protein CASRGDSSSNQPQHF. Variable domain in full (rest from reference TRBV2 and TRBJ1-5): EPEVTQTPSHQVTQMGQEVILRCVPISNHLYFYWYRQILGQKVEFLVSFYNNEISEKSEIFDDQFSVERPDGSNFTLKIRSTKLEDSAMYFCASRGDSSSNQPQHFGDGTRLSIL.